One and the same sample provided the 7 T cell receptor beta chains below, sequenced in a study of blood T cell repertoires in COVID-19. Clones were sequenced by immunoSEQ multiplex PCR, and TCRdb holds only the in-frame ones, with some missing. The data show 200,000 to 250,000 clones, 88% seen once. Sequenced material: peripheral blood. All receptors derive from a man aged 18 to 29 with active or convalescent COVID-19.

V gene TRBV9 combines with J gene TRBJ2-3; 7 bases are a match to TRBD1. Germline-derived CDR1 and CDR2 are SGDLS and YYNGEE. The CDR3 extends over 15 amino acids. V lost 0 bases and J lost 4; bases outside the gene matches: 5. This chain's CDR3 is CASSVGTGGADTQYF. CDR3 nucleotide sequence: TGTGCCAGCAGCGTAGGGACAGGCGGCGCAGATACGCAGTATTTT.

V is TRBV27 and J is TRBJ2-5, with 12 positions matching TRBD2. The germline gives CDR1 MNHEY, CDR2 SMNVEV (reference sequence). Trimming took 5 bases from V and 2 from J; bases not matched to a gene: 12. CDR3 length equals 18 residues. Written as DNA, the CDR3 is TGTGCCAGCAGTCTCCTCGGACTAGCGGGAATATCACAAGAGACCCAGTACTTC. The encoded protein is CASSLLGLAGISQETQYF.

CDR3 in amino acids: CASSVVSRGDINTQYF. DNA of the CDR3: TGTGCCAGCAGCGTAGTCTCCAGGGGCGATATTAATACGCAGTATTTT. The gene calls are TRBV9 and TRBJ2-3, with D tentatively TRBD1 (6 bases). Germline V CDR1 and CDR2: SGDLS, YYNGEE. Trimming took 0 bases from V and 7 from J, leaving 18 bases between them. The CDR3 length is 16 residues.

The chain is built from TRBV15 and TRBJ1-1; 12 bases match TRBD1. Germline values: CDR1 LNHNV, CDR2 YYDKDF (reference sequence). The trim removed 3 bases at V and 5 bases at J, leaving 4 bases unmatched. The CDR3 is made up of 15 amino acids. The CDR3: CATSRGDRGRTEAFF. The DNA of the CDR3 is TGTGCCACCAGCAGGGGGGACAGGGGGCGGACTGAAGCTTTCTTT.

The chain employs TRBV3-1 (or the pseudogene TRBV3-2) and TRBJ2-5; TRBD1 matches at 7 bases. Germline V lookup: CDR1 LGHDT, CDR2 YNNKEL (reference sequence). The CDR3 sequence is 15 residues long. Trimming took 4 bases from V and 4 from J; bases not matched to a gene: 9. The CDR3 region is CASSRPDRVVETQYF. CDR3 nucleotides: TGTGCCAGCAGCCGACCAGACAGGGTAGTAGAGACCCAGTACTTC.

This clone was observed a single time. The J gene is TRBJ2-7, the V gene TRBV4-1; 7 nucleotides agree with TRBD1. Germline CDR1 reads MGHRA; CDR2 reads YSYEKL. CDR3 length: 15 residues. V lost 4 bases, J lost 5 bases, and 11 bases stayed unmatched. This CDR3 reads CASSPTRQGVDEQYF. The CDR3 DNA reads TGCGCCAGCAGCCCTACTAGACAGGGAGTAGACGAGCAGTACTTC.

The rearrangement joins TRBV3-1 (or the pseudogene TRBV3-2) to TRBJ2-1; TRBD2 matches 10 bases. The CDR3 loop spans 17 amino acids. V dropped 4 bases and J dropped 4; count of bases not matched to a gene: 10. Germline loops: CDR1 LGHDT, CDR2 YNNKEL (reference sequence). The CDR3 loop is CASSRWELAGPYNEQFF. The CDR3 region has the DNA TGTGCCAGCAGCCGATGGGAACTAGCGGGACCATACAATGAGCAGTTCTTC.